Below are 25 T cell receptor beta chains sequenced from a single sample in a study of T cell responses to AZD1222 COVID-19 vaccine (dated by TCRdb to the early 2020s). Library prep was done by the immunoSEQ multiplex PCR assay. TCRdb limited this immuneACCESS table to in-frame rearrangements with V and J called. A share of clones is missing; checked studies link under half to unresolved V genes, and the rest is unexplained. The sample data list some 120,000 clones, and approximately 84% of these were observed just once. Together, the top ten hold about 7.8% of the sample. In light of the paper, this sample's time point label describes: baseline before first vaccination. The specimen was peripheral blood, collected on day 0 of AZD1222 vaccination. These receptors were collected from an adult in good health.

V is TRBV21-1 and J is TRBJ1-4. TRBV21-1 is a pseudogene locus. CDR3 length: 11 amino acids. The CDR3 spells CASSKVRKLFF. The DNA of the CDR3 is TGTGCCAGCAGCAAAGTGAGGAAACTGTTTTTT.

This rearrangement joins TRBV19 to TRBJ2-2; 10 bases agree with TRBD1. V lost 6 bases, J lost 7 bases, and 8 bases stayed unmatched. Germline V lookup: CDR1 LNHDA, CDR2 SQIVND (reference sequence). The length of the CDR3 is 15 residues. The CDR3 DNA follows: TGTGCCAGTAGACCCCTGGGACAGGGGAACGGGGAGCTGTTTTTT. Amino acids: CASRPLGQGNGELFF.

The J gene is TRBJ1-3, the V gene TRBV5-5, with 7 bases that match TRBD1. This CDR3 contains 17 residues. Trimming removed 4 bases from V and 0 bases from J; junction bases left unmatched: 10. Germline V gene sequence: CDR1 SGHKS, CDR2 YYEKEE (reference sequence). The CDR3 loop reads CASSTRQGRSSGNTIYF. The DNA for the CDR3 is TGTGCCAGCAGCACCCGACAGGGCCGGTCCTCTGGAAACACCATATATTTT. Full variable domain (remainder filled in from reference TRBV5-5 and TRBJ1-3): DAGVTQSPTHLIKTRGQQVTLRCSPISGHKSVSWYQQVLGQGPQFIFQYYEKEERGRGNFPDRFSARQFPNYSSELNVNALLLGDSALYLCASSTRQGRSSGNTIYFGEGSWLTVV.

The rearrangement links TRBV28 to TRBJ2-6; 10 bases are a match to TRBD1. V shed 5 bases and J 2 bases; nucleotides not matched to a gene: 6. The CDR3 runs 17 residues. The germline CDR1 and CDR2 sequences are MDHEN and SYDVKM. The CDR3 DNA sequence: TGTGCCAGCAGTGGGACAGGGGTAGGAACTGGGGCCAACGTCCTGACTTTC. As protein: CASSGTGVGTGANVLTF.

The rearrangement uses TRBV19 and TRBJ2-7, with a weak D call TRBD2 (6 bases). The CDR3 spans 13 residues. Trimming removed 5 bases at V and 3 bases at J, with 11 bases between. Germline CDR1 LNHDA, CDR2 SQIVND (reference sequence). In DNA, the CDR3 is TGTGCCAGTAGTCCGTTCGGGGGCTACGAGCAGTACTTC. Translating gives CASSPFGGYEQYF.

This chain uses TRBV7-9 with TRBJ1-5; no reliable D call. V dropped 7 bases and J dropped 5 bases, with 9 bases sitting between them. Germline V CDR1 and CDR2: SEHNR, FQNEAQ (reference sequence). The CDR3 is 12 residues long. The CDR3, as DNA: TGTGCCAGCACCGCCCGTGATCAGCCCCAGCATTTT. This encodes CASTARDQPQHF.

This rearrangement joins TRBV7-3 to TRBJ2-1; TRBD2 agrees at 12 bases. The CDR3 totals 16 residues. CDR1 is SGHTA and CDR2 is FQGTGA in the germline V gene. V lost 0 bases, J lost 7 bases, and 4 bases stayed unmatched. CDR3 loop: CASSLTGLAGGNEQFF. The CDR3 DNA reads TGTGCCAGCAGCTTAACGGGACTAGCGGGTGGGAATGAGCAGTTCTTC.

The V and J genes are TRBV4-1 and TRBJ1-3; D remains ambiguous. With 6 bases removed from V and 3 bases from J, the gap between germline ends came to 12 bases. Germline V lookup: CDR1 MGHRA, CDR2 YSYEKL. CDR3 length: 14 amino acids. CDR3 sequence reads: CASREVTNGNTIYF. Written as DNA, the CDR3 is TGCGCCAGCAGAGAGGTAACAAATGGAAACACCATATATTTT.

CDR3 bases: TGCGCCAGCGCCCGGGACATAAATTACGAGCAGTACTTC. This sequence encodes CASARDINYEQYF. V and J are TRBV5-1 and TRBJ2-7; TRBD1 might be the D (6 bases). Trimming pared 7 bases from V and 4 bases from J, leaving 15 bases between. CDR1 and CDR2 from the germline V gene are SGHRS and YFSETQ. The CDR3 is 13 amino acids.

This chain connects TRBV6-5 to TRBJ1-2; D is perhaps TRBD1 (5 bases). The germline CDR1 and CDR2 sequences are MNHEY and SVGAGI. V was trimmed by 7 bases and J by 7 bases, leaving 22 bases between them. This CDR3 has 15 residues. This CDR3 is CASTTVAGGSRGYTF. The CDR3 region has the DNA TGTGCCAGCACCACGGTCGCGGGGGGGTCTCGTGGCTACACCTTC.

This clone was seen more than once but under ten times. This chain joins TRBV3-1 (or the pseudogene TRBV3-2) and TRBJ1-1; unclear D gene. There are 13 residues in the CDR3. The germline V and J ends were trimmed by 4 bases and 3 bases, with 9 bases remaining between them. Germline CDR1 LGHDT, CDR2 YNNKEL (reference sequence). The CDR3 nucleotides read TGTGCCAGCAGCCTTGGTAGGTACACTGAAGCTTTCTTT. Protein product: CASSLGRYTEAFF.

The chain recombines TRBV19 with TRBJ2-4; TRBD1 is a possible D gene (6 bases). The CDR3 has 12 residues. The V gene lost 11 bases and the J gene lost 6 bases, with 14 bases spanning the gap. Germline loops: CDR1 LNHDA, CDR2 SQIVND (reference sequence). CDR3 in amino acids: CASNRDGNIQYF. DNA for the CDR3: TGTGCCTCGAACAGGGACGGAAACATTCAGTACTTC.

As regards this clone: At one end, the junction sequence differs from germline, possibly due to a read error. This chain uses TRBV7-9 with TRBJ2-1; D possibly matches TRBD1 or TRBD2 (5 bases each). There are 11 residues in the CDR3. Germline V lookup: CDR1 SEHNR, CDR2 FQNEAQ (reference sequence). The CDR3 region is CASTREWGLLF. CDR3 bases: TGTGCCAGCACCAGAGAATGGGGGTTGCTCTTC.

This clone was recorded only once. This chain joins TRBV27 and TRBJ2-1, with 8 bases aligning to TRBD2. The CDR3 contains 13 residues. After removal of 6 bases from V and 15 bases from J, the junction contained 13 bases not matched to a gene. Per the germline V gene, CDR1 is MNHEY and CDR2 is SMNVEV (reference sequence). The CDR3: CASRLGLAGRWFF. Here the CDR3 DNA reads TGTGCCAGCAGACTTGGACTAGCTGGACGGTGGTTCTTC.

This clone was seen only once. The CDR3 is CASSSTGDQPQHF. CDR3 nucleotide sequence: TGTGCCAGCAGCTCAACCGGAGATCAGCCCCAGCATTTT. The rearrangement links TRBV7-2 to TRBJ1-5; D ambiguous. This CDR3 spans 13 amino acids. CDR1 SGHTA and CDR2 FQGNSA come from the germline V gene. The V end lost 4 bases, the J end lost 5 bases, and 9 bases lay between the germline ends.

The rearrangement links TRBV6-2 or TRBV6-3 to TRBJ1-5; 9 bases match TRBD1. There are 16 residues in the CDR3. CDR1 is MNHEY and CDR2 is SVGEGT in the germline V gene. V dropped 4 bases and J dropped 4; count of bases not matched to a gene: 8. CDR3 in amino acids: CASSLEGQGGNQPQHF. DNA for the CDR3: TGTGCCAGCAGTTTAGAGGGACAGGGTGGAAATCAGCCCCAGCATTTT.

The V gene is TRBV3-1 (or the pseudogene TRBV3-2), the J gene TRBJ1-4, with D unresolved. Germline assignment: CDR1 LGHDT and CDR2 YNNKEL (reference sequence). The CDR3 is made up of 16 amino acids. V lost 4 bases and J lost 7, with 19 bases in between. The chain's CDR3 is CASSPDRQSRSEKLFF. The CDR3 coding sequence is TGTGCCAGCAGCCCCGACCGGCAATCTAGGAGTGAAAAACTGTTTTTT.

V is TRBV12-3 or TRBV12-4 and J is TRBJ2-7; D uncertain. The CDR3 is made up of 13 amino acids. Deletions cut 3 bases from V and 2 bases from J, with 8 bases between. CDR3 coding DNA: TGTGCCAGCAGTTTCTCCCAAGCCTACGAGCAGTACTTC. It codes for CASSFSQAYEQYF.

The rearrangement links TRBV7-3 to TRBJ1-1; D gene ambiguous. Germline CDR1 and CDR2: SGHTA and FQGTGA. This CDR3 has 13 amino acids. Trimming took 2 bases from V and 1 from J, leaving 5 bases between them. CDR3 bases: TGTGCCAGCAGCTTAGACCGGAACACTGAAGCTTTCTTT. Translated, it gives CASSLDRNTEAFF.

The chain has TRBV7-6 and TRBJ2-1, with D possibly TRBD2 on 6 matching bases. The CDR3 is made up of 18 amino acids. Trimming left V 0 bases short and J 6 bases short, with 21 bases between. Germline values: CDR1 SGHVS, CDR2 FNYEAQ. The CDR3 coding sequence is TGTGCCAGCAGCTTAGCCCCCTTGGGGACGGGCGGGATCAATGAGCAGTTCTTC. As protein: CASSLAPLGTGGINEQFF.

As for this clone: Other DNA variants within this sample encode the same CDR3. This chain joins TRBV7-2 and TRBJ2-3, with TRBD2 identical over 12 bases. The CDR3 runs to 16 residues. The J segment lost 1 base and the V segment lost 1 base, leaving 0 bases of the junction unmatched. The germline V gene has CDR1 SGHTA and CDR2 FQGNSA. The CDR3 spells CASSLGLAGGTDTQYF. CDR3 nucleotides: TGTGCCAGCAGCTTAGGACTAGCGGGAGGCACAGATACGCAGTATTTT.

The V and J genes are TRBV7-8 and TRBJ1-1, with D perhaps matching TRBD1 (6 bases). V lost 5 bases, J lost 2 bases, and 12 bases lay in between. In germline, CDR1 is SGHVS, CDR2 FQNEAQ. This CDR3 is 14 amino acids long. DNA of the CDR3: TGTGCCAGCAGCCCACAGGGTTCAAACACTGAAGCTTTCTTT. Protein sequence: CASSPQGSNTEAFF.

The DNA of the CDR3 is TGTGCCAGCAGTTCCGGGATCTACGGGGAGCTGTTTTTT. It is translated as CASSSGIYGELFF. The chain links TRBV28 to TRBJ2-2; D perhaps matches TRBD2 (5 bases). There are 13 residues in the CDR3. The V end was cut by 4 bases, the J end by 7 bases, with 10 bases between. Germline V gene sequence: CDR1 MDHEN, CDR2 SYDVKM. Filled out from reference TRBV28 and TRBJ2-2, the complete variable domain reads DVKVTQSSRYLVKRTGEKVFLECVQDMDHENMFWYRQDPGLGLRLIYFSYDVKMKEKGDIPEGYSVSREKKERFSLILESASTNQTSMYLCASSSGIYGELFFGEGSRLTVL.

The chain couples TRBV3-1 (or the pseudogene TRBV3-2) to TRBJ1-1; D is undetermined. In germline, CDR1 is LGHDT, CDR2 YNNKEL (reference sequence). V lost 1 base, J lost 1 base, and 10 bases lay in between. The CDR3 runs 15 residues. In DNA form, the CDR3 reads TGTGCCAGCAGCCAAGTCAGAACGGGGAACACTGAAGCTTTCTTT. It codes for CASSQVRTGNTEAFF.

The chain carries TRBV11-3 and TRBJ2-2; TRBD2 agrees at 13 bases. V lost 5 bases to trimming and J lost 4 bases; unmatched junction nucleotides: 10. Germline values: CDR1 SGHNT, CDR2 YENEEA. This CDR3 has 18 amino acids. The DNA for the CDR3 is TGTGCCAGCAGCCAAGGACTAGCGGGAGTGTTAAGCACCGGGGAGCTGTTTTTT. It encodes CASSQGLAGVLSTGELFF.